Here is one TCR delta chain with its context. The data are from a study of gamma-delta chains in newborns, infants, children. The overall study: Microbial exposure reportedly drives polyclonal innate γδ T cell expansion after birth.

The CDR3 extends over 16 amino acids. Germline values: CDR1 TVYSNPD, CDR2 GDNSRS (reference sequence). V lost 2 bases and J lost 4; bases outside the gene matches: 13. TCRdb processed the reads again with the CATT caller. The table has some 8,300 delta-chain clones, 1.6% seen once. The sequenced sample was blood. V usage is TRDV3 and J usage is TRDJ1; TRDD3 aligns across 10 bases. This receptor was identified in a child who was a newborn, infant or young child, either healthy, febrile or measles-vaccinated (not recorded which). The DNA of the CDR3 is TGTGCCTTTCCCTCTTCCTACGCTGGGGGATACGATAAACTCATCTTT. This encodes CAFPSSYAGGYDKLIF.